Below are 16 T cell receptor beta chains sequenced from a single sample in a study of CD8 T cells in ankylosing spondylitis. TCRdb re-derived calls from the 5' RACE reads in MiXCR, one entry per CDR3 protein. The sample includes more than 150,000 distinct CDR3 sequences, 11% of them seen just once. The sequencing input was blood, either unsorted or a sorted T cell fraction (not recorded which). These receptors originate from a male donor with ankylosing spondylitis or in good health (not recorded which).

At least ten counts were recorded for this clonotype. V is TRBV24-1 and J is TRBJ1-1; D ambiguous. V gave up 7 bases and J gave up 1 base, with 9 bases separating them. From germline, CDR1 is KGHDR and CDR2 SFDVKD. The CDR3 sequence is 13 residues long. CDR3 DNA: TGTGCCACCAGGCTGACTGAGAACACTGAAGCTTTCTTT. Amino acids: CATRLTENTEAFF.

This clonotype turned up a few times. The chain employs TRBV20-1 and TRBJ1-2; D perhaps matches TRBD1 (6 bases). Germline CDR1 and CDR2: DFQATT and SNEGSKA (reference sequence). Between the trimmed V and J ends, which lost 0 bases and 6 bases, there was a span of 11 bases. The CDR3 length is 13 residues. The CDR3 coding sequence is TGCAGTGCTAGAGATGGGCCAGGGGATGGCTACACCTTC. The encoded protein is CSARDGPGDGYTF.

The chain combines TRBV12-3 or TRBV12-4 with TRBJ1-5; 7 nucleotides align to TRBD1. The V segment lost 6 bases and the J segment 3 bases; nucleotides outside the gene matches: 8. The CDR3 extends over 15 amino acids. In DNA form, the CDR3 reads TGTGCCAGCAGCCCACGACAGGGATTCAATCAGCCCCAGCATTTT. Its translation is CASSPRQGFNQPQHF.

This clonotype was counted only a few times. V gene TRBV7-9 combines with J gene TRBJ2-5, with a possible D match to TRBD2 (6 bases). CDR3 size: 14 residues. The ends were cut back, 3 bases at V and 5 bases at J, with 13 bases in the middle. Germline CDR1 SEHNR, CDR2 FQNEAQ (reference sequence). The CDR3 sequence is CASSLSSAPETQYF. CDR3 nucleotide sequence: TGTGCCAGCAGCTTGTCTAGCGCTCCGGAGACCCAGTACTTC.

This clonotype was recorded a few times. CDR3 protein: CASSLVELDEAFF. The CDR3 coding sequence is TGTGCCAGCAGCTTAGTGGAGTTAGATGAAGCTTTCTTT. The chain carries TRBV7-9 and TRBJ1-1; D unclear. CDR3 length: 13 residues. Germline-derived CDR1 and CDR2 are SEHNR and FQNEAQ (reference sequence). Trimming removed 1 base from V and 7 bases from J, with 10 bases in between.

There are many counts of this clonotype. CDR3 region: CSASTGGSNQPQHF. CDR3 coding DNA: TGCAGTGCTAGTACCGGGGGGAGCAATCAGCCCCAGCATTTT. V usage is TRBV20-1 and J usage is TRBJ1-5; TRBD1 might be the D (5 bases). The V and J ends lost 3 bases and 1 base respectively, with 10 bases between them. CDR3 length equals 14 residues. In germline, CDR1 is DFQATT, CDR2 SNEGSKA (reference sequence).

This clonotype was counted ten times or more. This sequence joins TRBV20-1 and TRBJ1-6; the match to TRBD1 covers 8 bases. The CDR3 totals 14 residues. CDR1 is DFQATT, CDR2 SNEGSKA, per germline (reference sequence). V shed 2 bases, J shed 9 bases, and the junction held 6 bases outside the gene matches. CDR3 coding DNA: TGCAGTGCTAGAAGACAGGGGAGGAGTTCACCCCTCCACTTT. Translating it yields CSARRQGRSSPLHF.

In this sample, this clonotype turned up many times. The genes are TRBV29-1 and TRBJ1-1, with D unresolved. Trimming shortened V by 6 bases and J by 7 bases, and 15 bases separated the two germline ends. Germline-derived CDR1 and CDR2 are SQVTM and ANQGSEA. The CDR3 has 12 amino acids. CDR3 sequence (DNA): TGCAGCGTCCAGACGCTGACAAATGAAGCTTTCTTT. Amino acid sequence: CSVQTLTNEAFF. Variable domain in full (rest from reference TRBV29-1 and TRBJ1-1): SAVISQKPSRDICQRGTSLTIQCQVDSQVTMMFWYRQQPGQSLTLIATANQGSEATYESGFVIDKFPISRPNLTFSTLTVSNMSPEDSSIYLCSVQTLTNEAFFGQGTRLTVV.

This clonotype was detected a few times. J is TRBJ1-3 and V is TRBV7-2, with no clear D. The V end was cut by 4 bases, the J end by 0 bases, with 13 bases between. The germline V gene has CDR1 SGHTA and CDR2 FQGNSA. This CDR3 has 16 residues. CDR3 sequence (DNA): TGTGCCAGCAGCTCCCTGGGAGGACGCTCTGGAAACACCATATATTTT. This sequence encodes CASSSLGGRSGNTIYF.

This clonotype came up many times. The chain employs TRBV28 and TRBJ2-7; D is possibly TRBD1 (6 bases). Trimming took off 10 bases at V and 0 bases at J, with 16 bases between the two ends. Looked up from germline, CDR1 is MDHEN and CDR2 is SYDVKM. CDR3 size: 14 residues. CDR3 protein: CATAQQGPSYEQYF. The CDR3 DNA follows: TGTGCCACCGCCCAACAGGGACCCTCCTACGAGCAGTACTTC. Complete variable domain (other parts from reference TRBV28 and TRBJ2-7): DVKVTQSSRYLVKRTGEKVFLECVQDMDHENMFWYRQDPGLGLRLIYFSYDVKMKEKGDIPEGYSVSREKKERFSLILESASTNQTSMYLCATAQQGPSYEQYFGPGTRLTVT.

This clonotype was seen repeatedly, ten times or more. The chain joins TRBV5-5 to TRBJ1-2, with 7 bases lining up with TRBD1. CDR3 length equals 14 residues. J was trimmed by 5 bases and V by 0 bases; bases with no gene match: 4. CDR1 SGHKS and CDR2 YYEKEE come from the germline V gene (reference sequence). In DNA form, the CDR3 reads TGTGCCAGCAGCTTGGATACGGGACAGTATGGCTACACCTTC. Its translation is CASSLDTGQYGYTF. The full variable domain, in which reference TRBV5-5 and TRBJ1-2 provide the parts outside the CDR3, is DAGVTQSPTHLIKTRGQQVTLRCSPISGHKSVSWYQQVLGQGPQFIFQYYEKEERGRGNFPDRFSARQFPNYSSELNVNALLLGDSALYLCASSLDTGQYGYTFGSGTRLTVV.

In this sample, this clonotype turned up a few times. The chain uses TRBV2 and TRBJ2-7, with 10 bases identical to TRBD1. The germline V gene encodes CDR1 SNHLY and CDR2 FYNNEI. This CDR3 is built from 16 residues. Germline trimming cut 6 bases from V and 5 bases from J; bases unmatched to any gene: 13. CDR3 loop: CASRPTTGGSGDEQYF. In DNA, the CDR3 is TGTGCCAGCAGACCTACGACAGGGGGCAGTGGGGACGAGCAGTACTTC.

The gene calls are TRBV20-1 and TRBJ1-2, with D perhaps matching TRBD1 (5 bases). Germline V gives CDR1 DFQATT, CDR2 SNEGSKA (reference sequence). Trimming removed 6 bases from V and 3 bases from J, with 20 bases in between. The CDR3 runs 15 residues. CDR3 nucleotides: TGCAGTGCAAATCGATTGTCGGAGGGGCACTATGGCTACACCTTC. This sequence encodes CSANRLSEGHYGYTF.

This clonotype has only a few counts. The CDR3 region is CASRGTRANEKLFF. CDR3 DNA: TGTGCCAGCAGGGGCACTCGAGCTAATGAAAAACTGTTTTTT. The rearrangement uses TRBV25-1 and TRBJ1-4, with D hard to call. CDR1 is MGHDK and CDR2 is SYGVNS in the germline V gene. The CDR3 covers 14 residues. Trimming stripped 6 bases from V and 3 bases from J, with 11 bases between.

This clonotype occurred a few times. This chain joins TRBV20-1 and TRBJ2-1; 9 nucleotides agree with TRBD2. Germline V gene sequence: CDR1 DFQATT, CDR2 SNEGSKA (reference sequence). V was clipped by 3 bases and J by 3 bases; unmatched bases: 12. The CDR3 has 17 amino acids. CDR3 bases: TGCAGTGCTAGCCTCTTTCGAGGGACTAGCTTCTACAATGAGCAGTTCTTC. Its translation: CSASLFRGTSFYNEQFF.

The chain employs TRBV30 and TRBJ1-2; maybe TRBD1 (5 bases). The CDR3 sequence is 12 residues long. The V end lost 2 bases, the J end lost 4 bases, and 8 bases lay between the germline ends. Germline values: CDR1 GTSNPN, CDR2 SVGIG (reference sequence). The CDR3 coding sequence is TGTGCCTGGAGTAGTGGGGGCTATGGCTACACCTTC. Translating it yields CAWSSGGYGYTF.